This TCR beta chain stems from a study of T-cell memory formation after mild COVID-19. In TCRdb, the 5' RACE reads were re-called with MiXCR into one record per CDR3 protein. The data show roughly 580,000 distinct CDR3 sequences, around 17% seen once. CDR3 size: 15 residues. Deletions cut 4 bases from V and 0 bases from J, with 13 bases between. Germline CDR1 SGDLS, CDR2 YYNGEE. Only a few counts were recorded for this clonotype. This sequence joins TRBV9 and TRBJ1-1; D unresolved. Sequences were obtained from PBMCs or a T cell subset sorted from them (not recorded which). The sequence came from an adult woman who had mild COVID-19 (a few samples of this study predate the infection). Cell type and time point are not known. The chain's CDR3 is CASSPTGFMNTEAFF. DNA of the CDR3: TGTGCCAGCAGCCCGACGGGATTCATGAACACTGAAGCTTTCTTT.